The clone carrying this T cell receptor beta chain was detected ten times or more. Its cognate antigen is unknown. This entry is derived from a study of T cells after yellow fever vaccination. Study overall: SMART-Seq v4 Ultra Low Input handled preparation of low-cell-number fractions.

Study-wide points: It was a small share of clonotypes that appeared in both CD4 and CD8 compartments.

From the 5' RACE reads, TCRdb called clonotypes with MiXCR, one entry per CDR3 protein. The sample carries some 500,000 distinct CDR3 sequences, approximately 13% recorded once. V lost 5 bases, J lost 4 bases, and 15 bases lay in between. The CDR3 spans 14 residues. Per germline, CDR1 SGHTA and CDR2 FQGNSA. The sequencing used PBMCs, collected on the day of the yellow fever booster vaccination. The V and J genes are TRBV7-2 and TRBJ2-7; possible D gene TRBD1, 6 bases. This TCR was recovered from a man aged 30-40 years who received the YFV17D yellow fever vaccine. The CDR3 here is CASSPQQGVYEQYF. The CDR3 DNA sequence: TGTGCCAGCAGCCCCCAACAGGGTGTTTACGAGCAGTACTTC. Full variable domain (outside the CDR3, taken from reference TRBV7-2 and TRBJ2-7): GAGVSQSPSNKVTEKGKDVELRCDPISGHTALYWYRQSLGQGLEFLIYFQGNSAPDKSGLPSDRFSAERTGGSVSTLTIQRTQQEDSAVYLCASSPQQGVYEQYFGPGTRLTVT.